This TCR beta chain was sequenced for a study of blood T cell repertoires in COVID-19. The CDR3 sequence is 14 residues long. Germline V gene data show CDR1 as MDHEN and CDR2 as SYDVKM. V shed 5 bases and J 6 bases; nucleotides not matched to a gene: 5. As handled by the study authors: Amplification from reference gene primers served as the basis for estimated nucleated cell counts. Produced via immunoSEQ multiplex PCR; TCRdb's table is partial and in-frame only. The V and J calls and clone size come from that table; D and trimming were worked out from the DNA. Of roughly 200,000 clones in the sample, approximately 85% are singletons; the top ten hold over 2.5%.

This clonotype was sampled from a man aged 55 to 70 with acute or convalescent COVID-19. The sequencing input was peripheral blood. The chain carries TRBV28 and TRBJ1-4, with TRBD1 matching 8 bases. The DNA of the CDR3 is TGTGCCAGCAGTGACAGGGGTCGTTATGAAAAACTGTTTTTT. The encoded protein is CASSDRGRYEKLFF.